The 21 T cell receptor beta chains presented below share a single source sample, sequenced in a study of blood T cells in healthy people across ages (dated by TCRdb to the mid-2010s). Library preparation employed 5' RACE. Sequencer: Illumina HiSeq 2500. A second roughly 7 to 12 cycle PCR used a sample-barcoded 5' primer and a J-beta primer mix. In-frame beta chains were kept once TCRdb had trimmed the public reads at Q25 with fastp and called clones with MiXCR. Each entry is one CDR3 protein sequence, shown with its most common DNA and genes. For this sample there are about 590,000 distinct CDR3 sequences; about 30% appear just once. The ten largest clones represent approximately 14% of the sample. Material for sequencing was blood. These TCRs come from a woman older than 75 in good health.

This clonotype has more than one count but fewer than ten. One junction end disagrees with the germline gene, perhaps due to a read error. This CDR3 is CASSVTGATSGASYNGQFF. For the CDR3, the DNA is TGTGCCAGCAGCGTAACGGGGGCCACTTCGGGGGCATCCTACAATGGGCAGTTCTTC. The chain joins TRBV7-3 to TRBJ2-1; either TRBD1 or TRBD2 may fit D (6 bases each). CDR1 is SGHTA, CDR2 FQGTGA, per germline. The CDR3 consists of 19 residues.

In this sample, this clonotype turned up many times. The V call is TRBV6-5, the J call TRBJ2-2; TRBD1 matches 7 bases. Per the germline V gene, CDR1 is MNHEY and CDR2 is SVGAGI. V trimming: 6 bases; J trimming: 0 bases; junction bases outside the gene matches: 4. This CDR3 contains 15 residues. For the CDR3, the DNA is TGTGCCAGCAGCCCCGGGACAGCGAACACCGGGGAGCTGTTTTTT. This codes for CASSPGTANTGELFF.

This clonotype was detected many times. V is TRBV20-1 and J is TRBJ1-2; D perhaps matches TRBD1 (5 bases). Germline loops: CDR1 DFQATT, CDR2 SNEGSKA (reference sequence). V lost 6 bases and J lost 8, with 16 bases in between. The CDR3 covers 12 residues. The CDR3 DNA sequence: TGCAGTGCAAAAGAGAGGCACAGGGGCTACACCTTC. It encodes CSAKERHRGYTF.

At least ten counts were recorded for this clonotype. The chain uses TRBV27 and TRBJ1-6; 11 bases line up with TRBD1. The CDR3 runs 16 residues. The junction had 4 bases not matched to a gene; V was cut back by 5 bases and J by 4 bases. In germline, CDR1 is MNHEY, CDR2 SMNVEV (reference sequence). The CDR3 here is CASSRTGGRYNSPLHF. The CDR3, as DNA: TGTGCCAGCAGTCGGACAGGGGGCCGGTATAATTCACCCCTCCACTTT.

The chain combines TRBV6-2 or TRBV6-3 with TRBJ2-2; possible D gene TRBD2, 7 bases. CDR1 and CDR2 from the germline V gene are MNHEY and SVGEGT. The V end lost 3 bases, the J end lost 1 base, and 12 bases lay between the germline ends. The length of the CDR3 is 16 residues. Written as DNA, the CDR3 is TGTGCCAGCAGTTATGGCGGGGGCCTGAACACCGGGGAGCTGTTTTTT. This translates into CASSYGGGLNTGELFF.

The chain recombines TRBV5-1 with TRBJ2-5; 8 positions agree with TRBD1. The J call may not be correct, given that the DNA end is closer to TRBJ2-7. The germline V gene has CDR1 SGHRS and CDR2 YFSETQ. The CDR3 has 14 amino acids. The CDR3: CASSPNRGIYEQYF. Here the CDR3 DNA reads TGCGCCAGCAGCCCAAACAGGGGGATCTACGAGCAGTACTTC.

Remarks on this clonotype: Mismatch with germline at one junction end may stem from a read error. The chain couples TRBV25-1 to TRBJ2-5, with 7 bases that match TRBD1. The J call is doubtful: the DNA matches TRBJ2-7 better. The CDR3 totals 12 residues. CDR1 and CDR2 (germline): MGHDK, SYGVNS. The CDR3 DNA sequence: TGTGCCGGCAGTGGGACAGTGTACGAGCAGTACTTC. Amino acid sequence: CAGSGTVYEQYF.

There are a few counts of this clonotype. This sequence joins TRBV7-2 and TRBJ2-3, with D uncertain. The germline V gene has CDR1 SGHTA and CDR2 FQGNSA. CDR3 size: 15 residues. The ends were cut back, 5 bases at V and 5 bases at J, with 17 bases in the middle. CDR3 sequence: CASSPLLRYIDTQYF. The DNA of the CDR3 is TGTGCCAGCAGCCCTCTTCTCCGGTACATAGATACGCAGTATTTT.

J is TRBJ2-2 and V is TRBV3-1; no reliable D call. Trimming took 8 bases from V and 8 from J, leaving 9 bases between them. The V gene's germline CDR1 is LGHDT and CDR2 YNNKEL (reference sequence). This CDR3 has 11 residues. The CDR3 loop reads CASDRSGELFF. The CDR3 DNA follows: TGTGCCAGCGACCGGTCGGGGGAGCTGTTTTTT.

At least ten counts were recorded for this clonotype. The chain employs TRBV10-3 and TRBJ1-5; 12 bases line up with TRBD1. This CDR3 is built from 17 residues. The V and J ends lost 11 bases and 6 bases, in that order; junction bases with no gene match: 17. Germline V gives CDR1 ENHRY, CDR2 SYGVKD. This chain's CDR3 is CASRAGQGAESGQPQHF. CDR3 DNA sequence: TGTGCCTCCCGAGCGGGACAGGGGGCGGAATCGGGTCAGCCCCAGCATTTT.

This clonotype has a handful of counts. The chain links TRBV29-1 to TRBJ1-1; possible D gene TRBD1, 5 bases. Germline lookup yields CDR1 SQVTM and CDR2 ANQGSEA. V was trimmed by 6 bases and J by 1 base, leaving 12 bases between them. This CDR3 is built from 13 residues. CDR3 coding DNA: TGCAGCGTGGCGGGGGGAACGAACACTGAAGCTTTCTTT. Translating gives CSVAGGTNTEAFF.

This clonotype was observed many times. The chain carries TRBV20-1 and TRBJ2-1; 11 bases fit TRBD2. Losses at the gene ends were 5 bases for V and 9 bases for J; bases not matched to a gene: 12. CDR3 length: 15 amino acids. Germline values: CDR1 DFQATT, CDR2 SNEGSKA (reference sequence). The CDR3: CSAGMGLAEGGEQFF. DNA of the CDR3: TGCAGTGCTGGAATGGGACTAGCGGAAGGGGGTGAGCAGTTCTTC.

This clonotype occurred many times. This chain connects TRBV5-1 to TRBJ1-2; D is undetermined. V lost 3 bases and J 3 bases, leaving 6 bases between the germline ends. Germline assignment: CDR1 SGHRS and CDR2 YFSETQ. The CDR3 sequence is 12 residues long. This CDR3 is CASSSGDYGYTF. As DNA, the CDR3 is TGCGCCAGCAGCTCCGGGGACTATGGCTACACCTTC. The full variable domain, in which reference TRBV5-1 and TRBJ1-2 provide the parts outside the CDR3, is KAGVTQTPRYLIKTRGQQVTLSCSPISGHRSVSWYQQTPGQGLQFLFEYFSETQRNKGNFPGRFSGRQFSNSRSEMNVSTLELGDSALYLCASSSGDYGYTFGSGTRLTVV.

To note about this clonotype: Just one base apart from a much larger clone, this may be a read error. The chain is built from TRBV29-1 and TRBJ1-1; D remains ambiguous. V was cut by 3 bases and J by 4 bases, with 12 bases left in between. Germline V gene lookup returns CDR1 SQVTM and CDR2 ANQGSEA. The CDR3 is made up of 13 amino acids. The CDR3 sequence: CSVEDGRSTEAFF. In DNA form, the CDR3 reads TGCAGCGTTGAGGACGGAAGAAGCACTGAAGCTTTCTTT.

On this clonotype itself: At one end the junction does not follow the germline gene, possibly because of a read error. The J gene is TRBJ1-4, the V gene TRBV12-3 or TRBV12-4; TRBD1 agrees at 9 bases. CDR3 size: 15 residues. The CDR3 sequence is CASRSDRGFNEKRFF. The CDR3 region has the DNA TGTGCCAGCAGGTCGGACAGGGGCTTTAATGAAAAACGGTTTTTT.

To note about this clonotype: One base away lies a much larger clone, so this may be a sequencing read error. This chain uses TRBV20-1 with TRBJ2-3; maybe TRBD2 (7 bases). V dropped 6 bases and J dropped 3 bases, with 19 bases sitting between them. Per germline, CDR1 DFQATT and CDR2 SNEGSKA (reference sequence). The CDR3 loop spans 15 amino acids. CDR3 nucleotide sequence: TGCAGTGCGGAGGGGGGGAAGGGGTCAACAGATACGCAGTATTTT. This translates into CSAEGGKGSTDTQYF.

This clonotype was seen repeatedly, ten times or more. The genes are TRBV2 and TRBJ1-2; a possible D gene is TRBD1 (6 bases). This CDR3 has 13 residues. The germline V gene has CDR1 SNHLY and CDR2 FYNNEI. Trimming took off 2 bases at V and 3 bases at J, with 7 bases between the two ends. CDR3 nucleotides: TGTGCCAGCAGTGAAAACAGGGACTATGGCTACACCTTC. Protein: CASSENRDYGYTF.

This clonotype was counted many times. The CDR3 bases are TGTGCCACAGGGGCAACTAATGAAAAACTGTTTTTT. It translates to CATGATNEKLFF. The chain joins TRBV10-3 to TRBJ1-4; D is perhaps TRBD1 (6 bases). V was cut by 10 bases and J by 0 bases, with 6 bases left in between. This CDR3 contains 12 residues. Germline CDR1 ENHRY, CDR2 SYGVKD.

This clonotype was observed a few times. A much larger clone differs from this one at a single base, so this may be a read error. This chain joins TRBV24-1 and TRBJ2-7; maybe TRBD2 (5 bases). V gave up 7 bases and J gave up 7 bases, with 13 bases separating them. Germline CDR1 is KGHDR and CDR2 is SFDVKD. This CDR3 is built from 12 residues. The chain's CDR3 is CATSNSGNEQYF. The CDR3 nucleotides are TGTGCCACCAGCAACTCGGGGAATGAGCAGTACTTC.

This clonotype is termed medium-sized (0.01 to 0.1%). The CDR3 coding sequence is TGCGCCAGCAGCTTGGATGGGCGGCCGAACAATGAGCAGTTCTTC. This gives the protein CASSLDGRPNNEQFF. The chain uses TRBV5-1 and TRBJ2-1; D gene unclear. The CDR3 is 15 amino acids. CDR1 SGHRS and CDR2 YFSETQ come from the germline V gene. V dropped 0 bases and J dropped 5 bases, with 12 bases sitting between them.

This clonotype was detected only a few times. The CDR3: CASSDRQGGEKLFF. DNA of the CDR3: TGCGCCAGCAGTGACAGGCAGGGGGGGGAAAAACTGTTTTTT. The chain links TRBV10-2 to TRBJ1-4; 7 bases match TRBD1. This CDR3 spans 14 amino acids. With V trimmed by 3 bases and J by 8 bases, 6 bases remained unmatched. From germline, CDR1 is WSHSY and CDR2 SAAADI.